This TCR beta chain was sequenced in a study of CD8 T cells in ankylosing spondylitis (dated by TCRdb to about 2017). Background on the whole study: The study set out to find disease-linked TCR variants by profiling T cell receptor beta repertoires in ankylosing spondylitis patients and healthy donors. Peripheral blood was sampled, and synovial fluid was additionally collected from ankylosing spondylitis patients. The full study cohort comprised 20 to 25 ankylosing spondylitis patients and about 110 healthy donors. General conclusions and limits of the study: Some TCR beta motif variants had previously been reported in synovial fluid and blood of reactive arthritis patients, which suggested common disease-initiation mechanisms. A CD8+ phenotype was shown by the disease-linked clones, which were found at relatively low frequencies in peripheral blood. A TCR beta motif of several highly homologous amino acid variants appeared characteristic of blood from ankylosing spondylitis patients. Significant enrichment of the disease-linked clones was reported in matched synovial fluid samples from ankylosing spondylitis patients.

The sequencer was an Illumina HiSeq 2500. Quantitative 5'-RACE with molecular barcodes was used to prepare TCR beta libraries. The paper's data handling went like this. A new computational method based on a probabilistic model of VDJ rearrangement was used to identify disease-linked TCR variants. TCRdb passed the public sequencing reads through fastp at Q25 and MiXCR, retaining productive beta sequences. CDR3 protein duplicates are merged, each entry listing the most common genes and DNA. The V and J calls reflect TCRdb's pipeline rather than the authors' work. This sample holds approximately 540,000 distinct CDR3 sequences; approximately 11% were observed only once. The ten largest clonotypes hold 6.8% of the sample. V loses 1 base, J loses 8 bases, and the germline ends lie 12 bases apart. The CDR3 runs 14 residues from the cysteine to the phenylalanine. The entry retains the CDR3 DNA only, 42 bases that are in frame from base 1.

This clonotype occurred many times. This receptor's antigen is unknown. One base away there is no much larger clone; base qualities are not given. The material sequenced was blood, either unsorted or a sorted T cell fraction (not recorded which). This clonotype was sampled from a male donor with ankylosing spondylitis. Here the chain combines TRBV12-3 or TRBV12-4 and TRBJ1-5, with no confident D gene call. This receptor has the CDR3 CASSLGRRAEPQHF. The DNA sequence is TGTGCCAGCAGTTTAGGCCGGCGCGCGGAGCCCCAGCATTTT.